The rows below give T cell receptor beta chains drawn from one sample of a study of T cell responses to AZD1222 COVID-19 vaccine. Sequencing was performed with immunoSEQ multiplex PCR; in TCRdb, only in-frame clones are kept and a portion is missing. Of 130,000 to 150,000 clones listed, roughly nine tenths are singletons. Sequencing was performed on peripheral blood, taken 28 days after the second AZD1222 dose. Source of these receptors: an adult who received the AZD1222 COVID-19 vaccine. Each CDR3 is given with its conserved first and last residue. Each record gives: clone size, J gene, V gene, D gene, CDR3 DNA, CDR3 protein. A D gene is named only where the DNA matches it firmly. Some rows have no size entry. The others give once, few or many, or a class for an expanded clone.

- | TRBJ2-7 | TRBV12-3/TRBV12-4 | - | TGTGCCAGCACCGGGAACCTTTACGAGCAGTACTTC | CASTGNLYEQYF
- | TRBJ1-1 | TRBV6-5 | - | TGTGCCAGCAGGCCCCTCGGGGGGGGTGGGGATGAAGCTTTCTTT | CASRPLGGGGDEAFF
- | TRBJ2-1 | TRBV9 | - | TGTGCCAGCAGCGTAATAGCGAGTGCCTACAATGAGCAGTTCTTC | CASSVIASAYNEQFF
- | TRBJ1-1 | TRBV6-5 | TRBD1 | TGTGCCAGCAGATTTGGGACAGGACAGGGGACTGAAGCTTTCTTT | CASRFGTGQGTEAFF
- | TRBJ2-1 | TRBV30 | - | TGTGCCTGGAAGGGGGACAATGAGCAGTTCTTC | CAWKGDNEQFF
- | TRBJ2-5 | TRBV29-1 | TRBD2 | TGCAGCGTTGTGGGACTAGCGGGGGTTGGGACCCAGTACTTC | CSVVGLAGVGTQYF
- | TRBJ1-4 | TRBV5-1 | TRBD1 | TGCGCCAGCAGCTTGCTACCTAAGGGGACAGGCCTTAATGAAAAACTGTTTTTT | CASSLLPKGTGLNEKLFF
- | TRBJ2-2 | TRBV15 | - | TGTGCCACCAGCAGATCTCCCGGACTGAACACCGGGGAGCTGTTTTTT | CATSRSPGLNTGELFF
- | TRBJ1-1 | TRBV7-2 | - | TGTGCCAGCAGCTTAGGAACCGGGAACACTGAAGCTTTCTTT | CASSLGTGNTEAFF
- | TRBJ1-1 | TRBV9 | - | TGTGCCAGCAGCGTAGGCGGGGATGAAGCTTTCTTT | CASSVGGDEAFF
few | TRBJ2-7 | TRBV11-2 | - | TGTGCCAGCAGCTTAGAGAGGTGGGGCGAGCAGTACTTC | CASSLERWGEQYF
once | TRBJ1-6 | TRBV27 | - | TGTGCCAGCAGTTTAAACAGGGCTAATTCACCCCTCCACTTT | CASSLNRANSPLHF
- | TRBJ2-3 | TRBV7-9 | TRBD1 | TGTGCCAGCAGCTTAGGTGACAGGGGGCAAACAGATACGCAGTATTTT | CASSLGDRGQTDTQYF
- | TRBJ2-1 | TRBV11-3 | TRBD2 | TGTGCCAGCAGCTTAGACAGCGGGATCTCCTACAATGAGCAGTTCTTC | CASSLDSGISYNEQFF
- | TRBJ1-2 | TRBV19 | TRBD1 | TGTGCCAGTAGGGCGGACAGGGGGAACTATGGCTACACCTTC | CASRADRGNYGYTF
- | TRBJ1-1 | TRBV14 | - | TGTGCCAGCAGCCGGTCAAGGAACACTGAAGCTTTCTTT | CASSRSRNTEAFF
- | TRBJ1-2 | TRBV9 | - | TGTGCCAGCAGCGTAGACAGGAACTATGGCTACACCTTC | CASSVDRNYGYTF
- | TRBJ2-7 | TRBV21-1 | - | TGTGCCAGCAGCAAGGAAGGTAGCGGGAGGACCTCCTACGAGCAGTACTTC | CASSKEGSGRTSYEQYF
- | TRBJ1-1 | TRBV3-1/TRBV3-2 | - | TGTGCCAGCAGCCAAAACTCTGGCACTGAAGCTTTCTTT | CASSQNSGTEAFF
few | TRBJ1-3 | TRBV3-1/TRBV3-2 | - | TGTGCCAGCAGCCACGGACGGAGCTCTGGAAACACCATATATTTT | CASSHGRSSGNTIYF
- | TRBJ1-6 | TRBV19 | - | TGTGCCAGTAGTATAGGACCCCTTGAGGGAGACTTTAATTCACCCCTCCACTTT | CASSIGPLEGDFNSPLHF
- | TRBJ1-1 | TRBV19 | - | TGTGCCAGTAGTATGGCCACTGAAGCTTTCTTT | CASSMATEAFF
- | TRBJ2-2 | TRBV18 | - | TGTGCCAGCTCACCATACGGGGCGAGAGGGGAGCTGTTTTTT | CASSPYGARGELFF
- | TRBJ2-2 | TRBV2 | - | TGTGCCAGCAGGGCCCGGACCCAATACACCGGGGAGCTGTTTTTT | CASRARTQYTGELFF
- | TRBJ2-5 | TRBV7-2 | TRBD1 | TGTGCCAGCAGCCTCGACAGGGGAGAGACCCAGTACTTC | CASSLDRGETQYF
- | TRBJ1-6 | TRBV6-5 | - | TGTGCCAGCACGGGGGTGCGGAATTCACCCCTCCACTTT | CASTGVRNSPLHF
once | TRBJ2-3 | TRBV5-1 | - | TGCGCCAGCAGCTTGAATCCGACGGGACTTAGCACAGATACGCAGTATTTT | CASSLNPTGLSTDTQYF
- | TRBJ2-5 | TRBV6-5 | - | TGTGCCAGCAGTAACCCGGGCCGCGACCAGTACTTC | CASSNPGRDQYF
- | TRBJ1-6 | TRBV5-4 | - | TGTGCCAGCAGCACAGGGACCTATAATTCACCCCTCCACTTT | CASSTGTYNSPLHF
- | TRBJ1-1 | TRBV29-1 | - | TGCAGCGTGAGGGGAGGGACTGAAGCTTTCTTT | CSVRGGTEAFF
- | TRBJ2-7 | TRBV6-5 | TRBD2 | TGTGCCAGTAGCGGGAGGGGCAAAATGGGCGAGCAGTACTTC | CASSGRGKMGEQYF
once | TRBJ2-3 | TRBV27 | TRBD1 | TGTGCCAGCAGTTGGGGACAGGGGATTGGTACGCAGTATTTT | CASSWGQGIGTQYF
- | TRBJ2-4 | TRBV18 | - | TGTGCCAGCTCACCGACCAGGGCAAACATTCAGTACTTC | CASSPTRANIQYF
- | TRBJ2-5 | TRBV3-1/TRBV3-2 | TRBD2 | TGTGCCAGCAGCCAAGTGCTTAGCGGGGGCTCCCAGTACTTC | CASSQVLSGGSQYF
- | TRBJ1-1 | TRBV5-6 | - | TGTGCCAGCAGCTCTGGCCCGAACACTGAAGCTTTCTTT | CASSSGPNTEAFF
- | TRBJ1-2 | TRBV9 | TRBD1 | TGTGCCAGCAGCGGAGCTCGGACAGGGTGGCTCCGTGGCTACACCTTC | CASSGARTGWLRGYTF
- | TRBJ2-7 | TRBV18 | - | TGTGCCAGCTCCCACCCTCCGGGGATCGAGCAGTACTTC | CASSHPPGIEQYF
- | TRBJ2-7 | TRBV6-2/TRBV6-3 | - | TGTGCCAGCAGTTCTTTCTACGAGCAGTACTTC | CASSSFYEQYF
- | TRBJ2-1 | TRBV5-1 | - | TGCGCCAGCAGCTTGGTCCGAAGGCAGTACAATGAGCAGTTCTTC | CASSLVRRQYNEQFF
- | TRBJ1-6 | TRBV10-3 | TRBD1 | TGTGCCATCAGTGGCCCGGGACAGAAGAATTCACCCCTCCACTTT | CAISGPGQKNSPLHF
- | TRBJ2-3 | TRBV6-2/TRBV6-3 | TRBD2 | TGTGCCAGCAGCCCGGACAGGGTAGCGGGGGGGGATACGCAGTATTTT | CASSPDRVAGGDTQYF
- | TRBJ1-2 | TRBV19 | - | TGTGCCAGTAGTCCAGGGGCGCGGGGTATCCTCGATGGCTACACCTTC | CASSPGARGILDGYTF
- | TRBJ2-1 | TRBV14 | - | TGTGCCAGCAGCCAAGCGGGCAGGGAGTCCTACAATGAGCAGTTCTTC | CASSQAGRESYNEQFF
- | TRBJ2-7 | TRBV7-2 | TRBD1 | TGTGCCAGCAGCATAGACAGGGGGTTGACCTACGAGCAGTACTTC | CASSIDRGLTYEQYF
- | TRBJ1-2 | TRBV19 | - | TGTGCCAGTAGTCGCGCCCCTGGGGGCTACACCTTC | CASSRAPGGYTF
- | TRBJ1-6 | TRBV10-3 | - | TGTGCCATCAGTGAGCGGGACTCTCGATCCTATAATTCACCCCTCCACTTT | CAISERDSRSYNSPLHF
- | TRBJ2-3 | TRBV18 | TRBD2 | TGTGCCAGCTCGCAATCACTAGCGACAAGCACAGATACGCAGTATTTT | CASSQSLATSTDTQYF
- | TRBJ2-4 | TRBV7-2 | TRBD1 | TGTGCCAGCAGCTCGACAGGGCGAGGGACCAAAAACATTCAGTACTTC | CASSSTGRGTKNIQYF
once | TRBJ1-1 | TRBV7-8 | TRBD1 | TGTGCCAGCAGCTTAATACAGGGGGCCACTGAAGCTTTCTTT | CASSLIQGATEAFF
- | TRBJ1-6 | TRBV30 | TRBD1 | TGTGCCTGTCCTCAGGGGGCATCTAATTCACCCCTCCACTTT | CACPQGASNSPLHF